The TCR beta chain under discussion was sequenced for a study of EBV T-cell therapy then PD-1 blockade in nasopharyngeal carcinoma. Here immunoSEQ multiplex PCR was the method, and the copy in TCRdb shows in-frame clones only, minus some. The sample holds about 20,000 clones; approximately 79% are singletons and the top ten take more than 25%. Per the germline V gene, CDR1 is MNHEY and CDR2 is SMNVEV (reference sequence). V shed 3 bases and J shed 7 bases, with 22 bases lying between them. The CDR3 contains 16 residues. Time point defined: 266 days after commencement of treatment, after nivolumab therapy. Treatment denoted: AdE1-LMPpoly-expanded autologous EBV-specific T-cell therapy followed by anti-PD-1 nivolumab. The table lists this clone with a count of one. Its antigen is as yet unknown.

The TCR was taken from a man aged 40-50 years with nasopharyngeal carcinoma. The rearrangement links TRBV27 to TRBJ2-7; D not certain. The sample in question was CD8+ T cells from blood, obtained at day 266 from a patient whose treatment included autologous EBV-specific T cells and nivolumab. The CDR3 coding sequence is TGTGCCAGCAGTTTCCATCGAGACGGCCCCCTCGTTGAGCAGTACTTC. Translating it yields CASSFHRDGPLVEQYF.